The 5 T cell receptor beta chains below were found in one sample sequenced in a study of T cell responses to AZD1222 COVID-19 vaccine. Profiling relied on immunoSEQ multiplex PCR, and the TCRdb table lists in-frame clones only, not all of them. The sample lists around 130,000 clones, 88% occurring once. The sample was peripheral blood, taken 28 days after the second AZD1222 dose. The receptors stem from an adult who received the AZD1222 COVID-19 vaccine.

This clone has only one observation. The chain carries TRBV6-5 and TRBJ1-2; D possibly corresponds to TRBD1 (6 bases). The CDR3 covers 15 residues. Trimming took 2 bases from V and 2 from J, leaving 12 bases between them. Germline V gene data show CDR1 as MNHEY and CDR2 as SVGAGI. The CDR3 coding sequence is TGTGCCAGCAGTTACGGGGGGCAAGGGAACTATGGCTACACCTTC. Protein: CASSYGGQGNYGYTF.

CDR3 in amino acids: CASSRTSGSYEQYF. Written as DNA, the CDR3 is TGTGCCAGCAGTCGGACTAGCGGCTCCTACGAGCAGTACTTC. The rearrangement links TRBV6-5 to TRBJ2-7; 10 bases are shared with TRBD2. This CDR3 is 14 amino acids long. J gave up 0 bases and V 5 bases, and 1 base lay outside the gene matches. The V gene's germline CDR1 is MNHEY and CDR2 SVGAGI.

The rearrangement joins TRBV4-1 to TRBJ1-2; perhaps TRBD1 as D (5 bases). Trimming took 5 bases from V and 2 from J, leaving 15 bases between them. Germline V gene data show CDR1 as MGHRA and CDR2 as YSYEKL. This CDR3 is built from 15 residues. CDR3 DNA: TGCGCCAGCAGCTCCGCGGGGACGCTAAACTATGGCTACACCTTC. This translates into CASSSAGTLNYGYTF.

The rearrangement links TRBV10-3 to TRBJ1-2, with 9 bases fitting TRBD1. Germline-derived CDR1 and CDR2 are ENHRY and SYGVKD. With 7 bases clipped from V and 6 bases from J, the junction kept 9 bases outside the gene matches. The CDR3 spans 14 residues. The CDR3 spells CAIKAADRGDGYTF. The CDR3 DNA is TGTGCCATCAAAGCGGCGGACAGGGGTGATGGCTACACCTTC.

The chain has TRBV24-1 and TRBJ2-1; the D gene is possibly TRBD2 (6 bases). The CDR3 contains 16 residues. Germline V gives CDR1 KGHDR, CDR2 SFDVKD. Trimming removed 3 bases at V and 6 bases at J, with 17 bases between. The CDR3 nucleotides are TGTGCCACCAGTGATCCCGGTAGGGCCGGGGGCAATGAGCAGTTCTTC. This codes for CATSDPGRAGGNEQFF.